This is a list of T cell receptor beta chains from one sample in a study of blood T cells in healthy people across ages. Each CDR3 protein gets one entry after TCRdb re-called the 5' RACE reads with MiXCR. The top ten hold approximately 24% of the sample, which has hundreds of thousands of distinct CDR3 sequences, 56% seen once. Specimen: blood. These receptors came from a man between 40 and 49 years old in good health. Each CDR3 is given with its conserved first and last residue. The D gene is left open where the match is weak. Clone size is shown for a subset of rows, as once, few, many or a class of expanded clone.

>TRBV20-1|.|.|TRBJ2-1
TGCAGTCCGTGGTTGGATGAGCAGTTCTTC
CSPWLDEQFF
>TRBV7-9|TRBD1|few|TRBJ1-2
TGTGCCAGCAGCTTGAGACAGGGACTCTATGGCTACACCTTC
CASSLRQGLYGYTF
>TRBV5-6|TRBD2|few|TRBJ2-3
TGTGCCAGCAGCTTGGGCGGCGGGGGGGCCGTAGATACGCAGTATTTT
CASSLGGGGAVDTQYF
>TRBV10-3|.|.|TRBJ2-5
TGTGCCATCAGTGAGTCCGGGGCAGCCCAAGAGACCCAGTACTTC
CAISESGAAQETQYF
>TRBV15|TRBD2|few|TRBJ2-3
TGTGCCACCAGCAGATATGGATTAGCGGGAAAGGGAAGCACGGATACGCAGTATTTT
CATSRYGLAGKGSTDTQYF
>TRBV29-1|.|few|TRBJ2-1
TGCAGCGTTGTCTTGGACTTGAATGAGCAGTTCTTC
CSVVLDLNEQFF
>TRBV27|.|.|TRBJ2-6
TGTGCCACCGGGACCGAACTTCTTACCTCTGGGGCCAACGTCCTGACTTTC
CATGTELLTSGANVLTF
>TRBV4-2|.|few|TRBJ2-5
TGTGCCAGCAGCCCCTGGGGGCATCACAGGGAGCAGTACTTC
CASSPWGHHREQYF
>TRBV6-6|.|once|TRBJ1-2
TGTGCCAGCAGCCCTCCCGGGGGAGGCCGTGATGGCTACACCTTC
CASSPPGGGRDGYTF
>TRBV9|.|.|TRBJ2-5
TGTGCCAGCAGCGCAGACGGTGAACTGGCCCAGTACTTC
CASSADGELAQYF
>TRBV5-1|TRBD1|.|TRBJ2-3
TGCGCCAGCAGCTTATTCGACAGGGACACAGATACGCAGTATTTT
CASSLFDRDTDTQYF
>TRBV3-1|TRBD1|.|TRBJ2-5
TGTGCCAGCAGCGTACCGGGACAGGGTGGGGAGACCCAGTACTTC
CASSVPGQGGETQYF
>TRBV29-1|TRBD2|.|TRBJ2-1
TGCAGCGTTGCGGGAGGGTCCCGTGAGCAGTTCTTC
CSVAGGSREQFF
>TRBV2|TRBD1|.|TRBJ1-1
TGCGCCAGCAGTGAGACAGAACGCCACAGGGGCACTGAAGCTTTCTTT
CASSETERHRGTEAFF
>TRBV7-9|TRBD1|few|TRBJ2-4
TGTGCCAGCAGCTTTGTGACAGGGGTAGCCAAAAACATTCAGTACTTC
CASSFVTGVAKNIQYF
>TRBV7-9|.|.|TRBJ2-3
TGTGCCAGCAGCTTAAAACCCTCGACTGATACGCAGTATTTT
CASSLKPSTDTQYF